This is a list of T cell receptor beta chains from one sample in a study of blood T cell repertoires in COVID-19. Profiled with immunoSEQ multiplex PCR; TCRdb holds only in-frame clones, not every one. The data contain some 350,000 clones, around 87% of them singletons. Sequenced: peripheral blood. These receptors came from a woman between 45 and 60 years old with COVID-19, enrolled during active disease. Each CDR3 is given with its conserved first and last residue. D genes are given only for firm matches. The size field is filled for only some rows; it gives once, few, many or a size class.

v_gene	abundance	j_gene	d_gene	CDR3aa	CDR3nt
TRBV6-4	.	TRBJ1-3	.	CASSRGKNGSGNTIYF	TGTGCCAGCAGTCGAGGGAAAAACGGCTCTGGAAACACCATATATTTT
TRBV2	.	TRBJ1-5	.	CASSEARGGGQPQHF	TGTGCCAGCAGTGAAGCGAGGGGGGGTGGTCAGCCCCAGCATTTT
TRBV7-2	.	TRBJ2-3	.	CASSPISADTQYF	TGTGCCAGCAGCCCGATTAGTGCAGATACGCAGTATTTT
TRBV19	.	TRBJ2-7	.	CASSIEGTYPSEQYF	TGTGCCAGTAGTATAGAAGGGACATACCCCTCCGAGCAGTACTTC
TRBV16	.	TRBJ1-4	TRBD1	CASRGQGSNEKLFF	TGTGCCAGCAGGGGACAGGGGAGTAATGAAAAACTGTTTTTT
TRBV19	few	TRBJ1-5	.	CASSIDLFRPQHF	TGTGCCAGTAGTATAGATCTATTTCGGCCCCAGCATTTT
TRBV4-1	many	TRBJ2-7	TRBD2	CASSQAAREAGEQYF	TGCGCCAGCAGCCAAGCCGCGCGGGAGGCAGGTGAGCAGTACTTC
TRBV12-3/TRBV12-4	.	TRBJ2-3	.	CASSLQGRYTQYF	TGTGCCAGCAGTTTACAGGGTCGATATACGCAGTATTTT
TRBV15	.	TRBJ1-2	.	CATSRSAGASYGYTF	TGTGCCACCAGCAGATCGGCAGGGGCGAGCTATGGCTACACCTTC
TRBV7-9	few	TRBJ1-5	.	CASSSNRENQPQHF	TGTGCCAGCAGCTCCAACAGGGAGAATCAGCCCCAGCATTTT
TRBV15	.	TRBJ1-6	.	CATGRGAHNSPLHF	TGTGCCACCGGTCGGGGGGCACATAATTCACCCCTCCACTTT
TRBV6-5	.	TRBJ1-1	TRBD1	CASSYGTGQVAEAFF	TGTGCCAGCAGTTATGGGACAGGGCAGGTCGCTGAAGCTTTCTTT
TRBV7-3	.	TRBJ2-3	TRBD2	CASSPPGAGADTQYF	TGTGCCAGCAGCCCCCCTGGGGCGGGAGCAGATACGCAGTATTTT
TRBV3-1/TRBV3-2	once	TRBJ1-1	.	CASSQGADTEAFF	TGTGCCAGCAGCCAGGGGGCTGACACTGAAGCTTTCTTT
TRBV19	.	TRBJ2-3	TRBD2	CASSIKGGTRTDTQYF	TGTGCCAGTAGTATTAAGGGAGGGACCCGCACAGATACGCAGTATTTT
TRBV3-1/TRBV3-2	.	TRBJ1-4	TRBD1	CASSPQGARNEKLFF	TGTGCCAGCAGCCCCCAGGGGGCTCGTAATGAAAAACTGTTTTTT
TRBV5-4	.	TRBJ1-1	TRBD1	CASSPDRRETEAFF	TGTGCCAGCAGCCCGGACAGGAGGGAGACTGAAGCTTTCTTT
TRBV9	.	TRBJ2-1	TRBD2	CASSVAVAGAQNEQFF	TGTGCCAGCAGCGTAGCTGTAGCGGGAGCCCAGAATGAGCAGTTCTTC
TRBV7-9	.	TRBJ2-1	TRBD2	CASTGLADNEQFF	TGTGCCAGCACGGGACTAGCTGACAATGAGCAGTTCTTC
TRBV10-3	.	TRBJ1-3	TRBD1	CAISEPGGSRSGNTIYF	TGTGCCATCAGTGAGCCAGGGGGCTCAAGGTCTGGAAACACCATATATTTT
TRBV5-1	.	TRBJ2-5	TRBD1	CASSAGTGLGFDQETQYF	TGCGCCAGCAGCGCCGGGACAGGGTTGGGTTTTGACCAAGAGACCCAGTACTTC
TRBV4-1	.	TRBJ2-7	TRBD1	CASSPRGGQGSGDEQYF	TGCGCCAGCAGCCCGCGCGGCGGACAGGGATCGGGCGACGAGCAGTACTTC
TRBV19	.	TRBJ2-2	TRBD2	CASTSGGSFGGELFF	TGTGCCAGTACTTCCGGGGGGAGCTTTGGCGGGGAGCTGTTTTTT
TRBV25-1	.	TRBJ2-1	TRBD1	CASSVAPGTGLDYNEQFF	TGTGCCAGCAGTGTTGCCCCCGGGACAGGATTAGACTACAATGAGCAGTTCTTC
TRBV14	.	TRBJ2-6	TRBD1	CASSQRTGQYSGANVLTF	TGTGCCAGCAGCCAACGGACAGGGCAATACTCTGGGGCCAACGTCCTGACTTTC
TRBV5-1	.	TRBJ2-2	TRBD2	CASSGGLGQTGELFF	TGCGCCAGCAGCGGCGGACTAGGGCAAACCGGGGAGCTGTTTTTT
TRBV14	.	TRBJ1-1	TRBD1	CASSHLTGTNTEAFF	TGTGCCAGCAGCCACCTGACAGGGACGAACACTGAAGCTTTCTTT
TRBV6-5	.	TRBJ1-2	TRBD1	CASSYLPGQGNYGYTF	TGTGCCAGCAGTTATCTCCCGGGACAGGGCAACTATGGCTACACCTTC
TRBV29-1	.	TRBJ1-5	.	CSVVTGSQPQHF	TGCAGCGTCGTTACAGGGAGTCAGCCCCAGCATTTT
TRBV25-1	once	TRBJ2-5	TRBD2	CASSDLGLAGGRTQYF	TGTGCCAGCAGTGACCTGGGACTAGCGGGAGGGAGAACCCAGTACTTC
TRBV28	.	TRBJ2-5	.	CASSFRAETQYF	TGTGCCAGCAGTTTCAGGGCGGAGACCCAGTACTTC
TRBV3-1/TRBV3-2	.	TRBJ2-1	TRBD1	CASTGQGGLTYNEQFF	TGTGCCAGCACGGGACAGGGGGGCCTAACCTACAATGAGCAGTTCTTC
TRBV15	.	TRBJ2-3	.	CATSRDKGWTDTQYF	TGTGCCACCAGCCGGGACAAGGGTTGGACAGATACGCAGTATTTT
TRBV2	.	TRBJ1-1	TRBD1	CASNRQGRNTEAFF	TGTGCCAGCAACCGACAGGGGCGTAACACTGAAGCTTTCTTT
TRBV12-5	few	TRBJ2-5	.	CASGLGWTQGTQYF	TGTGCTAGTGGTTTGGGATGGACACAAGGGACCCAGTACTTC
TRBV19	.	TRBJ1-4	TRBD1	CASSRQGEDEKLFF	TGTGCCAGTAGTAGACAGGGTGAGGATGAAAAACTGTTTTTT
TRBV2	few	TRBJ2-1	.	CASSESELNEQFF	TGTGCCAGCAGTGAATCCGAACTCAATGAGCAGTTCTTC
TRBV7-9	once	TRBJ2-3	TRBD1	CASSYSGQRIGLSDTQYF	TGTGCCAGCAGTTATTCGGGACAGAGGATCGGACTGTCAGATACGCAGTATTTT
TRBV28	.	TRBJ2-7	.	CASSFFEAALGRDLSYEQYF	TGTGCCAGCAGTTTTTTTGAGGCCGCCCTGGGCAGGGACTTGTCCTACGAGCAGTACTTC
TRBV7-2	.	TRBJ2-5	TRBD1	CASSPTTTGGKKTQYF	TGTGCCAGCAGCCCCACTACGACAGGGGGCAAAAAGACCCAGTACTTC
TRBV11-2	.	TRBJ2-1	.	CASSPHRGMYNEQFF	TGTGCCAGCAGCCCGCACCGCGGGATGTACAATGAGCAGTTCTTC
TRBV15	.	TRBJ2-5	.	CATSRDRGQKTQYF	TGTGCCACCAGCAGAGATCGGGGTCAGAAGACCCAGTACTTC
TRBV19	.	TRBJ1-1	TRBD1	CATSDRGKKGTEAFF	TGTGCCACCTCGGACAGGGGGAAGAAGGGTACTGAAGCTTTCTTT
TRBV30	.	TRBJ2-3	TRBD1	CAWSTDRVTDTQYF	TGTGCCTGGAGTACGGACAGGGTCACAGATACGCAGTATTTT
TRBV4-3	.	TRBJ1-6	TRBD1	CASSQTSGQGASPLHF	TGCGCCAGCAGCCAAACATCGGGACAGGGTGCATCACCCCTCCACTTT
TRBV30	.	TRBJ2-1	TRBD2	CACRSGLAAYNEQFF	TGTGCCTGTCGCTCGGGACTAGCGGCTTACAATGAGCAGTTCTTC
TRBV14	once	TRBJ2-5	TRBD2	CASSQGGIAGDGETQYF	TGTGCCAGCAGCCAAGGGGGAATAGCGGGAGATGGTGAGACCCAGTACTTC
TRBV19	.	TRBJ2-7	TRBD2	CASTPRWGGSYEQYF	TGTGCCAGTACCCCTCGGTGGGGGGGGTCCTACGAGCAGTACTTC
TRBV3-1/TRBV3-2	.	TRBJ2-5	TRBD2	CASNSRTSGRQETQYF	TGTGCCAGCAACTCGAGAACTAGCGGGAGGCAAGAGACCCAGTACTTC
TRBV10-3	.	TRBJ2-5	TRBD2	CAISVGLAGSAIQETQYF	TGTGCCATCAGTGTGGGACTAGCGGGTTCCGCGATACAAGAGACCCAGTACTTC
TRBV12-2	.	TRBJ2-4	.	CASRLGGQPWVVNIQYF	TGTGCAAGTCGCTTAGGTGGGCAGCCCTGGGTGGTAAACATTCAGTACTTC
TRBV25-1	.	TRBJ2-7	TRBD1	CASSGGQGAYEQYF	TGTGCCAGCAGTGGGGGACAGGGAGCCTACGAGCAGTACTTC
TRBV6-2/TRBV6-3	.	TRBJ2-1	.	CASSHPQRVLYNEQFF	TGTGCCAGCAGCCACCCCCAGCGGGTTCTCTACAATGAGCAGTTCTTC
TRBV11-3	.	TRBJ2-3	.	CASSLDGSSLDTQYF	TGTGCCAGCAGCTTAGACGGGAGTTCGTTGGATACGCAGTATTTT
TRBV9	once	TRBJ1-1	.	CASSVESVTEAFF	TGTGCCAGCAGCGTAGAGAGTGTCACTGAAGCTTTCTTT